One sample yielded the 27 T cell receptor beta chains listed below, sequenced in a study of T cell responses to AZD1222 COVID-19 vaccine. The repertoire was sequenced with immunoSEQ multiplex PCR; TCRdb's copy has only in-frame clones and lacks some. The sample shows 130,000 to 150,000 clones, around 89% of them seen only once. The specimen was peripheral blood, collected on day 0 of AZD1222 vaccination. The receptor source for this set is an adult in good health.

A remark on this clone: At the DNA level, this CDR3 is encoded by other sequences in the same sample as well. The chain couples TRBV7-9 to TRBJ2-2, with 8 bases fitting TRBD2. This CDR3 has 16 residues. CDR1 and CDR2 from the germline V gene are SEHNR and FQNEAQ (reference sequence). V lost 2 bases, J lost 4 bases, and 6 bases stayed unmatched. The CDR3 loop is CASSLRGGEGTGELFF. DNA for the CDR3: TGTGCCAGCAGCTTACGGGGGGGCGAGGGCACCGGGGAGCTGTTTTTT.

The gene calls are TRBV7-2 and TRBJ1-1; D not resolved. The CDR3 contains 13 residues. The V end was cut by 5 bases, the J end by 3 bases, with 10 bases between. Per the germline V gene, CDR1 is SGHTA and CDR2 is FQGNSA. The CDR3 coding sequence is TGTGCCAGCAGCAAGCCCGGTCACACTGAAGCTTTCTTT. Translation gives CASSKPGHTEAFF.

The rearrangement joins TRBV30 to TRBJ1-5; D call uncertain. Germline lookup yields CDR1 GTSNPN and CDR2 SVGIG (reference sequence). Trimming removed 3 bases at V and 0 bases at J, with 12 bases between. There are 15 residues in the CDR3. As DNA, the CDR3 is TGTGCCTGGAGCCTGACTGGGTATAGCAATCAGCCCCAGCATTTT. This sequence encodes CAWSLTGYSNQPQHF.

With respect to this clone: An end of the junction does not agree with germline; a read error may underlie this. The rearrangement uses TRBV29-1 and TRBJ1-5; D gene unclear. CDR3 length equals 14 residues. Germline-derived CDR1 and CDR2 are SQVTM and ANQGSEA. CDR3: CSVEGRSSNQPQHF. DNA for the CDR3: TGCAGCGTAGAAGGACGGAGTAGCAATCAGCCCCAGCATTTT.

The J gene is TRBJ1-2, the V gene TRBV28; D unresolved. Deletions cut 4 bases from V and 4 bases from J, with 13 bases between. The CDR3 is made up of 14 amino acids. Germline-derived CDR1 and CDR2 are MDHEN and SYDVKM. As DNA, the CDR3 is TGTGCCAGCAGTTCGGATGTGTCGGCCTATGGCTACACCTTC. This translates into CASSSDVSAYGYTF.

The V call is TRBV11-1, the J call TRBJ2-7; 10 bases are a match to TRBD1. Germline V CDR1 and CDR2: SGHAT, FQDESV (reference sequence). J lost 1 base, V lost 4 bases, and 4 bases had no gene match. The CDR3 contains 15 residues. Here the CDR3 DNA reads TGTGCCAGCAGCTCACGGGACAGGGGTTCCTACGAGCAGTACTTC. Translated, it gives CASSSRDRGSYEQYF.

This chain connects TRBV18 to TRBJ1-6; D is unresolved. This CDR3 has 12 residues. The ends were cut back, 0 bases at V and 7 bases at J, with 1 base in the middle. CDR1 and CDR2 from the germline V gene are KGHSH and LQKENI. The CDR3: CASSPPNSPLHF. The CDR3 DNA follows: TGTGCCAGCTCACCACCCAATTCACCCCTCCACTTT.

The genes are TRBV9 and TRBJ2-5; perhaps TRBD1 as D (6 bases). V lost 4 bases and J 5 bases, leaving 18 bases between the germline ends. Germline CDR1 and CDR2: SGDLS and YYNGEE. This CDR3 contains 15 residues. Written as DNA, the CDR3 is TGTGCCAGCAGCCGTCAACATACAGGGCAGGAGACCCAGTACTTC. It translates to CASSRQHTGQETQYF.

The CDR3 DNA reads TGTGCCAGCATGGGACAGGCCGATCAGCCCCAGCATTTT. Residues: CASMGQADQPQHF. The chain carries TRBV27 and TRBJ1-5, with 8 nucleotides matching TRBD1. CDR3 length: 13 amino acids. The germline gives CDR1 MNHEY, CDR2 SMNVEV (reference sequence). V gave up 7 bases and J gave up 5 bases; unmatched junction bases: 4.

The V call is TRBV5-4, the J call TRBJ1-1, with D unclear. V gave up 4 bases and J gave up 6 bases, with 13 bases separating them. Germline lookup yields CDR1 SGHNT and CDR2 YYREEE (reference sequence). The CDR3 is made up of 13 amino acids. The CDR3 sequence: CASSPVKAAEAFF. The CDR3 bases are TGTGCCAGCAGCCCGGTGAAGGCGGCTGAAGCTTTCTTT.

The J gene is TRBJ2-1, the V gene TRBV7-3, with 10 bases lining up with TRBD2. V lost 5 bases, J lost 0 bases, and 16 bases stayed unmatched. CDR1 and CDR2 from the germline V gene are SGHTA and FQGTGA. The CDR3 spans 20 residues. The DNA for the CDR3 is TGTGCCAGCAGCCACATGTCATGGACTAGCGGATCCTCCTCCTACAATGAGCAGTTCTTC. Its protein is CASSHMSWTSGSSSYNEQFF.

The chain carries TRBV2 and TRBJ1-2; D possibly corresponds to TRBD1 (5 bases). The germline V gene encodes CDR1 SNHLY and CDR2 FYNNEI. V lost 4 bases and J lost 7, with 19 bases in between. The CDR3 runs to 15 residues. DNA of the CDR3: TGTGCCAGCAGTGGTAGAGGGGCTCATCGGCTTGGCTACACCTTC. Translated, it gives CASSGRGAHRLGYTF. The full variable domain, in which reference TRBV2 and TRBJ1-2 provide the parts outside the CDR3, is EPEVTQTPSHQVTQMGQEVILRCVPISNHLYFYWYRQILGQKVEFLVSFYNNEISEKSEIFDDQFSVERPDGSNFTLKIRSTKLEDSAMYFCASSGRGAHRLGYTFGSGTRLTVV.

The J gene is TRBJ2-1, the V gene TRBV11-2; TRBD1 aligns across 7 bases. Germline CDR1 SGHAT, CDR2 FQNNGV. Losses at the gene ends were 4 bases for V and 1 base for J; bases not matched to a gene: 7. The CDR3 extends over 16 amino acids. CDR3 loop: CASSYTGVWSYNEQFF. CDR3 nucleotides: TGTGCCAGCAGCTACACAGGGGTTTGGTCCTACAATGAGCAGTTCTTC. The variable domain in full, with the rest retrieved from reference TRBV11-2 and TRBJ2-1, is EAGVAQSPRYKIIEKRQSVAFWCNPISGHATLYWYQQILGQGPKLLIQFQNNGVVDDSQLPKDRFSAERLKGVDSTLKIQPAKLEDSAVYLCASSYTGVWSYNEQFFGPGTRLTVL.

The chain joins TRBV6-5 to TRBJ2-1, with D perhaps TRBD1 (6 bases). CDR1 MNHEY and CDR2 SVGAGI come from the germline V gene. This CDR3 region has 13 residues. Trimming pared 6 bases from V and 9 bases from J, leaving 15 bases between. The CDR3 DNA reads TGTGCCAGCAGCCAAAGACAGGATAGTGAGCAGTTCTTC. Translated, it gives CASSQRQDSEQFF.

CDR3 sequence (DNA): TGTGCCAGCAGTTCCTTCGGTAGCGGGAGCTTCGATGAGCAGTTCTTC. Translation gives CASSSFGSGSFDEQFF. The genes are TRBV6-5 and TRBJ2-1, with TRBD2 matching 9 bases. Germline values: CDR1 MNHEY, CDR2 SVGAGI. The CDR3 runs to 16 residues. V was pared by 4 bases and J by 8 bases, with 12 bases of the junction left unmatched.

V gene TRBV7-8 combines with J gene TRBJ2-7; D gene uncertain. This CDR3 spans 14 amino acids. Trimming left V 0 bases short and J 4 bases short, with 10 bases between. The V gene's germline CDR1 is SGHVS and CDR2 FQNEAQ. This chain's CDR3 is CASSLAFESYEQYF. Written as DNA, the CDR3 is TGTGCCAGCAGCTTAGCCTTCGAGTCATACGAGCAGTACTTC.

Written as DNA, the CDR3 is TGCAGCGTTGTCAGGGCGTACAATGAGCAGTTCTTC. The encoded protein is CSVVRAYNEQFF. This chain uses TRBV29-1 with TRBJ2-1; D is possibly TRBD1 (5 bases). The CDR3 covers 12 residues. From germline, CDR1 is SQVTM and CDR2 ANQGSEA. Trimming shortened V by 4 bases and J by 4 bases, and 8 bases separated the two germline ends.

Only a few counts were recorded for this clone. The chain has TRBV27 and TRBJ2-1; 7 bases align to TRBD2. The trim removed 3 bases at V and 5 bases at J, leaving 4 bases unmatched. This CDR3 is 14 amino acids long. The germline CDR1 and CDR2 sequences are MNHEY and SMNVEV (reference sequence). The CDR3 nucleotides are TGTGCCAGCAGTTTTTGGGCGGGGGACAATGAGCAGTTCTTC. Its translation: CASSFWAGDNEQFF.

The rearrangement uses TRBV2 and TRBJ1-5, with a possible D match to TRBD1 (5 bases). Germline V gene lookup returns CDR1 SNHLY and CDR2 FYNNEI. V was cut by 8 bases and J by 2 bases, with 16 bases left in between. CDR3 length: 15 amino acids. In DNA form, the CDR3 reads TGTGCCAGCGGAGGGACCCGGCGGGGCAATCAGCCCCAGCATTTT. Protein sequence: CASGGTRRGNQPQHF.

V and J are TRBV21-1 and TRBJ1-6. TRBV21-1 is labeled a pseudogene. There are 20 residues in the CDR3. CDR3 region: CASSVDGGLFINAYNSPLHF. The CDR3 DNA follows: TGTGCCAGCAGCGTAGATGGGGGTTTATTCATAAATGCCTATAATTCACCCCTCCACTTT.

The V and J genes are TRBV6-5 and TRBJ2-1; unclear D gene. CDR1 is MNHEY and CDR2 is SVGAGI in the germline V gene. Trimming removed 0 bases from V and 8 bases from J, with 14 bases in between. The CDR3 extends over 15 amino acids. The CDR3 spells CASSYSNRVRDEQFF. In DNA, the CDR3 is TGTGCCAGCAGTTACTCGAATCGTGTCCGGGATGAGCAGTTCTTC.

CDR3 coding DNA: TGTGCCAGCAGTTTACGCCGGGGAACTGAAGCTTTCTTT. This codes for CASSLRRGTEAFF. The chain uses TRBV27 and TRBJ1-1; no reliable D call. This CDR3 contains 13 residues. Germline values: CDR1 MNHEY, CDR2 SMNVEV (reference sequence). With 2 bases removed from V and 5 bases from J, the gap between germline ends came to 9 bases.

The CDR3 loop is CASSLGGGSGNEQYF. In DNA, the CDR3 is TGTGCCAGCAGTCTCGGCGGCGGGTCAGGGAACGAGCAGTACTTC. The V and J genes are TRBV27 and TRBJ2-7, with D perhaps assigned TRBD1 or TRBD2 (5 bases each). Trimming removed 5 bases at V and 5 bases at J, with 19 bases between. CDR1 MNHEY and CDR2 SMNVEV come from the germline V gene (reference sequence). This CDR3 contains 15 residues.

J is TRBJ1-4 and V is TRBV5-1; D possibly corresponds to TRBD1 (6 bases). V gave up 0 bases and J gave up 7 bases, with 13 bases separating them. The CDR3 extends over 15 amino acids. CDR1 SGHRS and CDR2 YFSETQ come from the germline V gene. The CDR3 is CASSLEGGAGEKLFF. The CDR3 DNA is TGCGCCAGCAGCTTGGAAGGGGGTGCAGGTGAAAAACTGTTTTTT.

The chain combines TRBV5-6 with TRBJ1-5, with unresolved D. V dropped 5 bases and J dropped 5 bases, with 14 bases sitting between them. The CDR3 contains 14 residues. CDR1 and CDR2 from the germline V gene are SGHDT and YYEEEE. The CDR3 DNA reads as TGTGCCAGCAGTTTTGGGTCCGAAGATCAGCCCCAGCATTTT. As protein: CASSFGSEDQPQHF.

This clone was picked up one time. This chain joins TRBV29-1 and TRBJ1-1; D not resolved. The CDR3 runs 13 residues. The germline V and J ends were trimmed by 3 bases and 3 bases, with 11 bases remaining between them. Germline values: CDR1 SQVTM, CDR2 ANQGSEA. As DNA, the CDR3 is TGCAGCGTTGACTCTGATAAAGACACTGAAGCTTTCTTT. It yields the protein CSVDSDKDTEAFF. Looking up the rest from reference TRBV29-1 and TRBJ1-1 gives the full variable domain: SAVISQKPSRDICQRGTSLTIQCQVDSQVTMMFWYRQQPGQSLTLIATANQGSEATYESGFVIDKFPISRPNLTFSTLTVSNMSPEDSSIYLCSVDSDKDTEAFFGQGTRLTVV.

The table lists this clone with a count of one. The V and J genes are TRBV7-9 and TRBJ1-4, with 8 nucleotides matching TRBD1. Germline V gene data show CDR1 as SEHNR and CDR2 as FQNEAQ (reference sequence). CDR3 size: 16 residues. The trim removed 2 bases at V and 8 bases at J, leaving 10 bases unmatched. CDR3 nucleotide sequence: TGTGCCAGCAGCTTACGTGCTGGGGACAGGAACGAAAAACTGTTTTTT. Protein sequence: CASSLRAGDRNEKLFF. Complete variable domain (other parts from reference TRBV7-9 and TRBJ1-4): DTGVSQNPRHKITKRGQNVTFRCDPISEHNRLYWYRQTLGQGPEFLTYFQNEAQLEKSRLLSDRFSAERPKGSFSTLEIQRTEQGDSAMYLCASSLRAGDRNEKLFFGSGTQLSVL.